Shown below are 22 T cell receptor beta chains from a single sample sequenced in a study of beta chain features in type 1 diabetes. Regarding the study as a whole: TCRB CDR3 length was moderately but significantly reduced in all four CD4+ subsets of Type 1 diabetes patients.

Expressed TCRB transcripts were sequenced because the isolated RNA had all been reverse transcribed beforehand. The method was immunoSEQ multiplex PCR; TCRdb's version includes in-frame clones alone and lacks a portion of them. The sample consists of roughly 230,000 clones, under 13% of them appearing once. These receptors have no known antigen. Sequencing was done on a sample of naive CD4+ T cells from blood. These receptors were obtained from a man aged 30 to 45 with type 1 diabetes.

This clone was observed a few times. The V and J genes are TRBV19 and TRBJ1-2; D may be TRBD1 (5 bases). The germline gives CDR1 LNHDA, CDR2 SQIVND (reference sequence). CDR3 length: 12 residues. V shed 1 base and J shed 14 bases, with 14 bases lying between them. The CDR3 bases are TGTGCCAGTAGTATAGCCGGACACGGCAAGACCTTC. Protein: CASSIAGHGKTF.

This clone has a handful of counts. The chain combines TRBV18 with TRBJ1-6, with 9 nucleotides matching TRBD1. Germline V gene lookup returns CDR1 KGHSH and CDR2 LQKENI. This CDR3 comprises 15 residues. Trimming removed 2 bases from V and 5 bases from J; junction bases left unmatched: 1. The chain's CDR3 is CASSPGTGNNSPLHF. CDR3 nucleotides: TGTGCCAGCTCACCAGGGACAGGGAATAATTCACCCCTCCACTTT.

This clone was seen a handful of times. One end of the junction is discordant with germline, which a read error may explain. The rearrangement joins TRBV6-1 to TRBJ2-7, with 8 bases that match TRBD2. The CDR3 spans 12 residues. CDR1 is MNHNS and CDR2 is SASEGT in the germline V gene. The CDR3 DNA follows: TGTGCCAGCAGTGAACCCCGACTAGCGTGGAACTTC. Translating gives CASSEPRLAWNF.

The chain couples TRBV5-1 to TRBJ2-2; TRBD1 agrees at 9 bases. Losses at the gene ends were 4 bases for V and 2 bases for J; bases not matched to a gene: 6. Germline V CDR1 and CDR2: SGHRS, YFSETQ. The CDR3 length is 16 residues. For the CDR3, the DNA is TGCGCCAGCAGCACCGGGACAGGGCCTAACACCGGGGAGCTGTTTTTT. Translated: CASSTGTGPNTGELFF.

This clone was seen a handful of times. The chain is built from TRBV7-9 and TRBJ2-5; a weak D match, TRBD2 (6 bases). V lost 3 bases to trimming and J lost 2 bases, with 16 bases between them. Germline V lookup: CDR1 SEHNR, CDR2 FQNEAQ (reference sequence). The CDR3 extends over 16 amino acids. Here the CDR3 DNA reads TGTGCCAGCAGCTTTGGGAGGCGTAGCAGTCAAGAGACCCAGTACTTC. This sequence encodes CASSFGRRSSQETQYF.

This clone was recorded a few times. The CDR3 DNA is TGTGCCTGGAGAACAGGGGGTTACAATGAGCAGTTCTTC. Translating gives CAWRTGGYNEQFF. V usage is TRBV30 and J usage is TRBJ2-1; TRBD1 matches at 8 bases. The CDR3 totals 13 residues. J gave up 4 bases and V 3 bases, and 2 bases lay outside the gene matches. CDR1 and CDR2 (germline): GTSNPN, SVGIG (reference sequence).

The chain links TRBV9 to TRBJ2-1; 10 bases are shared with TRBD2. The trim removed 0 bases at V and 3 bases at J, leaving 9 bases unmatched. Germline CDR1 is SGDLS and CDR2 is YYNGEE. This CDR3 contains 18 residues. The CDR3 DNA reads TGTGCCAGCAGCGTAGTTGGTAGCGGGGGGCTATTCTACAATGAGCAGTTCTTC. It translates to CASSVVGSGGLFYNEQFF.

This clone showed up just a few times. This chain uses TRBV13 with TRBJ2-1; tentative D call: TRBD2 (5 bases). The CDR3 is 16 amino acids. The germline V gene has CDR1 PRHDT and CDR2 FYEKMQ (reference sequence). Trimming pared 8 bases from V and 0 bases from J, leaving 17 bases between. For the CDR3, the DNA is TGTGCCAGCGGGGTGGGTCCGGGGAGCTCCTACAATGAGCAGTTCTTC. As protein: CASGVGPGSSYNEQFF.

This clone has just a few counts. This chain joins TRBV2 and TRBJ2-1, with a weak D call TRBD1 (6 bases). The CDR3 totals 15 residues. V dropped 3 bases and J dropped 0 bases, with 9 bases sitting between them. CDR1 and CDR2 from the germline V gene are SNHLY and FYNNEI. The CDR3 spells CASSDRGISYNEQFF. DNA for the CDR3: TGTGCCAGCAGTGATAGGGGGATCTCCTACAATGAGCAGTTCTTC.

Only a few counts were recorded for this clone. The chain combines TRBV7-6 with TRBJ1-5, with a possible D match to TRBD1 (6 bases). CDR3 length: 15 amino acids. V was clipped by 0 bases and J by 6 bases, with 12 bases between them. The V gene's germline CDR1 is SGHVS and CDR2 FNYEAQ. CDR3 protein: CASSLATGLGQPQHF. CDR3 in DNA: TGTGCCAGCAGCTTAGCAACAGGGTTGGGTCAGCCCCAGCATTTT. Drawing the rest from reference TRBV7-6 and TRBJ1-5, the complete variable domain is GAGVSQSPRYKVTKRGQDVALRCDPISGHVSLYWYRQALGQGPEFLTYFNYEAQQDKSGLPNDRFSAERPEGSISTLTIQRTEQRDSAMYRCASSLATGLGQPQHFGDGTRLSIL.

The chain is built from TRBV7-3 and TRBJ2-1; 8 bases agree with TRBD2. CDR3 length equals 17 residues. The V gene's germline CDR1 is SGHTA and CDR2 FQGTGA. With V trimmed by 5 bases and J by 3 bases, 12 bases remained unmatched. DNA for the CDR3: TGTGCCAGCAGCCAACTAAGCGGAGCGGGGGACTACAATGAGCAGTTCTTC. Its translation is CASSQLSGAGDYNEQFF.

The gene calls are TRBV18 and TRBJ2-2; D unclear. Germline CDR1 KGHSH, CDR2 LQKENI. V lost 1 base to trimming and J lost 0 bases, with 6 bases between them. CDR3 length equals 15 residues. The DNA for the CDR3 is TGTGCCAGCTCACCACGCAGCGCGAACACCGGGGAGCTGTTTTTT. Protein product: CASSPRSANTGELFF.

Only a few counts were recorded for this clone. The gene calls are TRBV6-5 and TRBJ2-5; 8 positions match TRBD1. V was clipped by 4 bases and J by 5 bases; unmatched bases: 6. This CDR3 is built from 14 residues. In germline, CDR1 is MNHEY, CDR2 SVGAGI. CDR3 nucleotides: TGTGCCAGCAGTTTTCAGGGGGCTGGTGAGACCCAGTACTTC. Its translation is CASSFQGAGETQYF.

The V and J genes are TRBV4-3 and TRBJ1-4; D call uncertain. This CDR3 has 14 amino acids. The germline V gene has CDR1 LGHNA and CDR2 YSLEER. V gave up 0 bases and J gave up 6 bases, with 8 bases separating them. This CDR3 reads CASSQDSSHEKLFF. In DNA, the CDR3 is TGCGCCAGCAGCCAAGATTCTTCCCATGAAAAACTGTTTTTT.

There are a few counts of this clone. The chain combines TRBV7-3 with TRBJ2-3, with D tentatively TRBD2 (7 bases). The germline CDR1 and CDR2 sequences are SGHTA and FQGTGA. The ends were cut back, 5 bases at V and 4 bases at J, with 19 bases in the middle. The CDR3 has 16 amino acids. The CDR3: CASSIAGGLAADTQYF. As DNA, the CDR3 is TGTGCCAGCAGCATAGCTGGGGGGCTAGCGGCAGATACGCAGTATTTT.

The table lists this clone with a few counts. The gene calls are TRBV5-1 and TRBJ2-1; D is unclear. CDR3 size: 14 residues. V was trimmed by 0 bases and J by 5 bases, leaving 9 bases between them. Germline V CDR1 and CDR2: SGHRS, YFSETQ. CDR3 sequence (DNA): TGCGCCAGCAGCTTGGACAGTAACAACAATGAGCAGTTCTTC. Its protein is CASSLDSNNNEQFF.

This clone was seen only a few times. The chain links TRBV4-3 to TRBJ2-3; D ambiguous. Germline CDR1 and CDR2: LGHNA and YSLEER. V dropped 0 bases and J dropped 0 bases, with 13 bases sitting between them. CDR3 length equals 17 residues. The CDR3 DNA reads as TGCGCCAGCAGCCAAGATGTAGGCCGGCGGAGCACAGATACGCAGTATTTT. This gives the protein CASSQDVGRRSTDTQYF.

There are a few counts of this clone. CDR3: CASSFNWDRGSPLHF. The CDR3 coding sequence is TGTGCCAGCAGCTTTAATTGGGACAGGGGATCACCCCTCCACTTT. This chain uses TRBV11-2 with TRBJ1-6; 10 bases are a match to TRBD1. From germline, CDR1 is SGHAT and CDR2 FQNNGV. The junction had 6 bases not matched to a gene; V was cut back by 3 bases and J by 10 bases. The CDR3 loop spans 15 amino acids.

A few counts support this clone. The V and J genes are TRBV30 and TRBJ2-1; no clear D. Germline V gene data show CDR1 as GTSNPN and CDR2 as SVGIG (reference sequence). The CDR3 runs 13 residues. Deletions cut 1 base from V and 13 bases from J, with 17 bases between. The chain's CDR3 is CAWSGVPEFVQFF. CDR3 DNA sequence: TGTGCCTGGAGTGGTGTGCCGGAGTTTGTACAGTTCTTC.

The V call is TRBV6-5, the J call TRBJ2-5; tentative D call: TRBD2 (5 bases). Germline-derived CDR1 and CDR2 are MNHEY and SVGAGI. Trimming removed 0 bases at V and 5 bases at J, with 10 bases between. The length of the CDR3 is 14 residues. CDR3 sequence: CASSYSSGGETQYF. CDR3 DNA: TGTGCCAGCAGTTACTCGAGCGGTGGGGAGACCCAGTACTTC.

This clone was seen more than once but under ten times. The V call is TRBV7-2, the J call TRBJ2-7, with D uncertain. With 5 bases removed from V and 0 bases from J, the gap between germline ends came to 5 bases. This CDR3 region has 12 residues. Germline loops: CDR1 SGHTA, CDR2 FQGNSA. The CDR3 nucleotides are TGTGCCAGCAGCGCGAGCTCCTACGAGCAGTACTTC. Residues: CASSASSYEQYF.

The chain links TRBV5-1 to TRBJ2-1; D is unclear. Germline lookup yields CDR1 SGHRS and CDR2 YFSETQ. This CDR3 has 14 amino acids. V was trimmed by 1 base and J by 2 bases, leaving 7 bases between them. The CDR3 sequence: CASSLMAAYNEQFF. The DNA of the CDR3 is TGCGCCAGCAGCTTGATGGCAGCCTACAATGAGCAGTTCTTC.